Only a few counts were recorded for the clone carrying this T cell receptor beta chain. No antigen is known for it. cDNA synthesis was performed by 5'RACE with 10-nucleotide random UMIs. TCRdb analysed the 5' RACE reads with MiXCR anew, one entry per CDR3 protein. This sample yields about 90,000 distinct CDR3 sequences, of which roughly 13% are seen a single time; around 5.3% belongs to the top ten. The V segment lost 2 bases and the J segment 1 base; nucleotides outside the gene matches: 5. Germline values: CDR1 SGHRS, CDR2 YFSETQ. The CDR3 is 15 residues long. The data are from a study of neurological immune-mediated disorders. Study-level findings and limits: Levels of TCR clonal expansion peaked in HTLV-1-associated myelopathy and reached their lowest in multiple sclerosis, under those of healthy controls. No CDR3 amino acid sequences were shared by expanded clones across subjects, suggesting private repertoires in all groups.

The time point was: longitudinal time-point 2. The unsorted libraries originated from 2 million PBMCs that had been stored at -80 C. The sample taken for sequencing was PBMCs. The V gene is TRBV5-1, the J gene TRBJ2-7; 8 bases fit TRBD1. This sequence was found in a female donor with HTLV-1-associated myelopathy (HAM/TSP). This chain's CDR3 is CASSFITGGSYEQYF. For the CDR3, the DNA is TGCGCCAGCAGCTTTATCACAGGGGGATCCTACGAGCAGTACTTC.